This TCR beta chain was sequenced during a study of vaccination and CD4 T cells after COVID-19. Looking at the study overall: Each participant was administered two doses of a vaccine, which was either BNT162b2 or mRNA-1273. Control cultures, each given a CEFX pool, an HIV-1 Nef pool, or no peptide, were included.

This clonotype appeared a few times. Its matching antigen is unknown. Sequenced with the Oncomine TCR Beta short-read assay was DNA taken from cultured CD4+ T cells. Using the QIAamp micro DNA kit, genomic DNA was extracted from the CD4+ T cells that had been cultured. TCRdb ran MiXCR on the PCR reads and lists one entry per CDR3 protein. The table shows some 20,000 distinct CDR3 sequences, with over 25% occurring only once. This CDR3 spans 15 amino acids. Germline-derived CDR1 and CDR2 are SGHNT and YYREEE (reference sequence). The treatment here: roughly 11-day PBMC culture with coronavirus spike peptide pools or control peptides (ViraFEST assay). The authors cultured about 2 million PBMCs per well with 10 IU/ml IL-2 and about 9.4 ug/ml peptide pools.

Sequences were obtained from cultured CD4+ T cells from blood. This sequence originates from a human donor with COVID-19. The chain uses TRBV5-4 and TRBJ1-6; weak D call: TRBD1 (5 bases). Here the CDR3 reads CAFQGAGTNNSPLHF. CDR3 in DNA: TGTGCTTTTCAGGGCGCAGGGACGAATAATTCACCCCTCCACTTT.